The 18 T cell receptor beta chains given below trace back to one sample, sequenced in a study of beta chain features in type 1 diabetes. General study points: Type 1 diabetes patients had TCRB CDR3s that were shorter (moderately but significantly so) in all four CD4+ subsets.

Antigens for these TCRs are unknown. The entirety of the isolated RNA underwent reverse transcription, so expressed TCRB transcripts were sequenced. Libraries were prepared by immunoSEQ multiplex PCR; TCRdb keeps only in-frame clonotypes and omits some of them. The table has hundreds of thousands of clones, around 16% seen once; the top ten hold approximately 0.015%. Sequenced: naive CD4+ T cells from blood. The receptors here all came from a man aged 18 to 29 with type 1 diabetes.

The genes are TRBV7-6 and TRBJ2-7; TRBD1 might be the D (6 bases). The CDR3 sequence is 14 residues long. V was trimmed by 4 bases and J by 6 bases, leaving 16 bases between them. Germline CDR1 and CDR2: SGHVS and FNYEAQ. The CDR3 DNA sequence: TGTGCCAGCAGCTCCGGACAGAGGTCGGGCGAGCAGTACTTC. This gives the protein CASSSGQRSGEQYF.

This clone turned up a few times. The DNA of the CDR3 is TGTGCCAGCAGCTTTATTGGTACAATTCGCTCCTACAATGAGCAGTTCTTC. Translated: CASSFIGTIRSYNEQFF. The chain couples TRBV11-2 to TRBJ2-1; D gene uncertain. Per germline, CDR1 SGHAT and CDR2 FQNNGV. V lost 3 bases, J lost 0 bases, and 15 bases lay in between. CDR3 length: 17 amino acids.

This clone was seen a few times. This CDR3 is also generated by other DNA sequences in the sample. The CDR3 protein is CAWSVGGEQYF. The CDR3 coding sequence is TGTGCCTGGAGTGTAGGGGGTGAGCAGTACTTC. The chain carries TRBV30 and TRBJ2-7; TRBD1 might be the D (6 bases). Trimming took 0 bases from V and 7 from J, leaving 7 bases between them. The CDR3 contains 11 residues. CDR1 and CDR2 from the germline V gene are GTSNPN and SVGIG (reference sequence).

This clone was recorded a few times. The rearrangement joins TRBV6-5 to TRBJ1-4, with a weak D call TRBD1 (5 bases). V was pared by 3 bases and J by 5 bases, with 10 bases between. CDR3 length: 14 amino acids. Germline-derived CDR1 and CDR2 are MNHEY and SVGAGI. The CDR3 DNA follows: TGTGCCAGCAGTTATGGGGCCGAGAATGAAAAACTGTTTTTT. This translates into CASSYGAENEKLFF.

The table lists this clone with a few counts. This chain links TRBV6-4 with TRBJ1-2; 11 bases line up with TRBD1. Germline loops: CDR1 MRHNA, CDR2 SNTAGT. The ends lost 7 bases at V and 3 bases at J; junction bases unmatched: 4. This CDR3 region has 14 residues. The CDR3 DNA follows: TGTGCCAGCAACGAGGGACAGGGGGACTATGGCTACACCTTC. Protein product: CASNEGQGDYGYTF.

The CDR3 loop reads CASTLVGTGRSGYTF. The CDR3 nucleotides are TGTGCCAGCACCTTGGTGGGGACAGGGCGCTCTGGCTACACCTTC. This sequence joins TRBV6-5 and TRBJ1-2; 9 bases are shared with TRBD1. The germline CDR1 and CDR2 sequences are MNHEY and SVGAGI. The CDR3 loop spans 15 amino acids. Trimming took 7 bases from V and 7 from J; bases not matched to a gene: 13.

DNA for the CDR3: TGCAGCGTTTTCCGGAGGGGAGAGACCCAGTACTTC. Its protein is CSVFRRGETQYF. The chain combines TRBV29-1 with TRBJ2-5; a weak D match, TRBD2 (6 bases). Trimming shortened V by 5 bases and J by 4 bases, and 11 bases separated the two germline ends. Germline V gene lookup returns CDR1 SQVTM and CDR2 ANQGSEA. This CDR3 is built from 12 residues.

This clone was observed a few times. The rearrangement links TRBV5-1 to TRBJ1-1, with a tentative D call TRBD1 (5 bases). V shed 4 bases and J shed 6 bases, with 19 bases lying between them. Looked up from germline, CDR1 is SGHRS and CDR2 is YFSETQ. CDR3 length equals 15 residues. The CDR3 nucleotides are TGCGCCAGCAGCGACACTTCAGGGTTTATAGCTGAAGCTTTCTTT. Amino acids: CASSDTSGFIAEAFF.

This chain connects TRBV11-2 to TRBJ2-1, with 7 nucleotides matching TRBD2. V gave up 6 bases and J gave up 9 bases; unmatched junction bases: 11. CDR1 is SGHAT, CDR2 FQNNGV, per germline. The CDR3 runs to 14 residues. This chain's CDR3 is CASSRGRAVGEQFF. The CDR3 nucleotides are TGTGCCAGCAGTCGAGGGAGGGCCGTCGGTGAGCAGTTCTTC.

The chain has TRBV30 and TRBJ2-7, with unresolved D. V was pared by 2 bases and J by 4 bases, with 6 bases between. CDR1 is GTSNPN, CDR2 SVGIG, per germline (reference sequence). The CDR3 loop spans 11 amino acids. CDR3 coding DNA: TGTGCCTGGAGTAACTTTTACGAGCAGTACTTC. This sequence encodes CAWSNFYEQYF.

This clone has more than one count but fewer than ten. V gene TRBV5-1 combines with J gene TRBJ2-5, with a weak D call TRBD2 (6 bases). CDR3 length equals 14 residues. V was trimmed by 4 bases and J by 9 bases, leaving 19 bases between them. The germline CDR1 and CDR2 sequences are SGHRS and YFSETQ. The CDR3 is CASSAPGLAAAQYF. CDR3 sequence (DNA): TGCGCCAGCAGCGCTCCGGGACTCGCGGCGGCCCAGTACTTC.

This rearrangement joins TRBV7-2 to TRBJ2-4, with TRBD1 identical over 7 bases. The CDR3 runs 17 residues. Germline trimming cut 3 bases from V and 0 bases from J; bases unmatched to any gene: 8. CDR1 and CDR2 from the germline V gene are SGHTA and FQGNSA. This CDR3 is CASSFYRGELAKNIQYF. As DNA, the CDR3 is TGTGCCAGCAGCTTCTACAGGGGAGAATTAGCCAAAAACATTCAGTACTTC.

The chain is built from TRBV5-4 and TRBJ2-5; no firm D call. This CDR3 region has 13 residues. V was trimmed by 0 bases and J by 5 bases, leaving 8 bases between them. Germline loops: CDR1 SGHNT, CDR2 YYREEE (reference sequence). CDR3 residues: CASSLDSPETQYF. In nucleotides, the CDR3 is TGTGCCAGCAGCTTGGACAGCCCGGAGACCCAGTACTTC.

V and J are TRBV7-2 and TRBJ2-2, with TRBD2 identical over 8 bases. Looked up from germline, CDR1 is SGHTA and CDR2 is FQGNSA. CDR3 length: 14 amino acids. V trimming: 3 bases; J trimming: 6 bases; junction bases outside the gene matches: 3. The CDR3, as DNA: TGTGCCAGCAGCTTCGCGGGAGGCCCCGGGGAGCTGTTTTTT. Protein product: CASSFAGGPGELFF.

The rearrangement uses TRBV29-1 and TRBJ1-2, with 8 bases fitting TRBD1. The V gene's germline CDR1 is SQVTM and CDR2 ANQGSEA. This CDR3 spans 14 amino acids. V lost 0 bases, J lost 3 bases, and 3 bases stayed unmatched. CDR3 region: CSVEDRGRYYGYTF. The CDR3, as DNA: TGCAGCGTTGAAGACAGGGGGCGCTACTATGGCTACACCTTC.

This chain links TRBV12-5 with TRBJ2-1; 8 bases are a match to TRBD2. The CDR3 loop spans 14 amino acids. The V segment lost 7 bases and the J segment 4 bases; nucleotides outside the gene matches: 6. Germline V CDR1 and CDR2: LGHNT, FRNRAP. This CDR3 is CASAPAGGYNEQFF. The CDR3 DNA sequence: TGTGCTAGTGCCCCGGCGGGGGGATACAATGAGCAGTTCTTC.

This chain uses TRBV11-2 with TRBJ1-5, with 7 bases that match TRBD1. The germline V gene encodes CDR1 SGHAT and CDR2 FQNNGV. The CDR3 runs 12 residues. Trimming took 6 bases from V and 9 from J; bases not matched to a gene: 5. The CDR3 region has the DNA TGTGCCAGCAGTTTTCAGGGGGGGCCCCAGCATTTT. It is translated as CASSFQGGPQHF.

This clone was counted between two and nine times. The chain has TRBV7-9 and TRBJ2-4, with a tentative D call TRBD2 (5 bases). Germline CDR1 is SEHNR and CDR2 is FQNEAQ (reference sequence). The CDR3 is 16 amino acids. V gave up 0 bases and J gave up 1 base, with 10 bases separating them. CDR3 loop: CASSLAGSSAKNIQYF. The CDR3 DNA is TGTGCCAGCAGCTTAGCAGGGAGCTCGGCCAAAAACATTCAGTACTTC.